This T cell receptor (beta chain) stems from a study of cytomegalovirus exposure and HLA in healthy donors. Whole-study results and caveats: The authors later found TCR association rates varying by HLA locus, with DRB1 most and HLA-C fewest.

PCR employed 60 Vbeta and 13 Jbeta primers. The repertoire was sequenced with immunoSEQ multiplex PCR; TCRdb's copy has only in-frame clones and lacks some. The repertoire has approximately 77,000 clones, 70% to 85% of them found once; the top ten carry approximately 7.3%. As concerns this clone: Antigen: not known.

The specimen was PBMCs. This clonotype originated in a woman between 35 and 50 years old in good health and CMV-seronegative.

CDR3 DNA: TGTGCCAGCAGCCCCCTAGCGGGGCAACCCAATGAGCAGTTCTTC. The encoded protein is CASSPLAGQPNEQFF. The V gene is TRBV6-4, the J gene TRBJ2-1, with TRBD2 identical over 9 bases. In germline, CDR1 is MRHNA, CDR2 SNTAGT. The CDR3 has 15 residues. The junction had 9 bases not matched to a gene; V was cut back by 6 bases and J by 6 bases.